A single T cell receptor beta chain is shown here with its context. Antigen unknown. The read comes to an end 3 residues before the CDR3 does, leaving the germline J gene to fill in the end. This record belongs to a study of Tregs in tolerant kidney transplant recipients. Findings of the study overall: Antigen-driven expansion was suggested because donor-specific Tregs expanded more than all Tregs in tolerant patients. Tregs expanded with activated donor B cells seemed most donor-specific. Findings come from small patient numbers and require larger validation.

The nonmyeloablative bone marrow transplants came from related graft donors, with transient mixed chimerism. Unstimulated Tregs (CD4+CD25+CD127-) and CD4+CD25- non-Tregs were sorted from PBMCs. This CDR3 has 14 amino acids. J lost 0 bases, V lost 5 bases, and 4 bases had no gene match. CDR1 and CDR2 from the germline V gene are SEHNR and FQNEAQ (reference sequence). Libraries were prepared by immunoSEQ multiplex PCR; TCRdb keeps only in-frame clonotypes and omits some of them. This sample lists about 23,000 clones; its ten largest clones have approximately 3.7%. The sample in question was CD4+ T cells from blood (PBMCs), obtained 6 months after the transplant. This TCR came from a human patient who received a combined kidney and bone marrow transplant. Part of the T cells may come from the graft donor. This rearrangement joins TRBV7-9 to TRBJ2-7; 7 bases fit TRBD1. CDR3 amino acids: CASSARQGSYEQYF. The covered CDR3 bases are TGTGCCAGCAGCGCCAGACAGGGCTCCTACGAG.